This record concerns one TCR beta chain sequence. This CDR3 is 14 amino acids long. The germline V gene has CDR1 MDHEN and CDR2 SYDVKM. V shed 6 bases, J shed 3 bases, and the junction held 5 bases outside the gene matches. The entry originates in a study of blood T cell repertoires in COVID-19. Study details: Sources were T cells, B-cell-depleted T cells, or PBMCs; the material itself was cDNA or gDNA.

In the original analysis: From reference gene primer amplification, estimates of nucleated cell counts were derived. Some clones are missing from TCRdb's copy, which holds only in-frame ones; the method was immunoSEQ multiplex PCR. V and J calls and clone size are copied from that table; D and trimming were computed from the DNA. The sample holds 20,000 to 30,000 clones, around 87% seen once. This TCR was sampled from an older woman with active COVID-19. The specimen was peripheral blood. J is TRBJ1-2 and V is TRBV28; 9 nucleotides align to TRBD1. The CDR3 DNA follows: TGTGCCAGCAGCACAGGGGGCGATTACTATGGCTACACCTTC. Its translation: CASSTGGDYYGYTF.